One sample yielded the 21 T cell receptor beta chains listed below, sequenced in a study of molecular identifiers for immune sequencing clone quantification. In TCRdb, the PCR reads were re-called with MiXCR into one record per CDR3 protein. This table has 35,000 or so distinct CDR3 sequences, 18% appearing once. Sequencing used naive CD8+ T cells from blood, with Jurkat cell RNA spiked in. Regarding subset: FACS-sorted CD8+CD4-CCR7+CD45RA+ naive T cells. The receptors derive from a human donor in good health. Some libraries in this study had Jurkat cell RNA spiked in.

This clonotype has at least ten counts. This chain uses TRBV6-2 or TRBV6-3 with TRBJ1-2; possible D gene TRBD1, 6 bases. Deletions cut 5 bases from V and 2 bases from J, with 15 bases between. This CDR3 has 15 residues. Per germline, CDR1 MNHEY and CDR2 SVGEGT. CDR3 loop: CASSQSGTRNYGYTF. DNA of the CDR3: TGTGCCAGCAGTCAATCCGGGACAAGAAACTATGGCTACACCTTC.

This chain connects TRBV28 to TRBJ2-1; the D gene is possibly TRBD2 (6 bases). Trimming pared 7 bases from V and 4 bases from J, leaving 11 bases between. Germline CDR1 reads MDHEN; CDR2 reads SYDVKM. This CDR3 region has 13 residues. The chain's CDR3 is CASTAGNYNEQFF. CDR3 coding DNA: TGTGCCAGCACGGCGGGAAATTACAATGAGCAGTTCTTC.

In this sample, this clonotype turned up many times. The chain couples TRBV18 to TRBJ2-2; D not resolved. V lost 2 bases and J 7 bases, leaving 2 bases between the germline ends. Germline-derived CDR1 and CDR2 are KGHSH and LQKENI. CDR3 length: 11 residues. CDR3 sequence: CASSPGGELFF. In nucleotides, the CDR3 is TGTGCCAGCTCACCAGGCGGGGAGCTGTTTTTT.

This clonotype appeared many times. The CDR3 bases are TGTGCCAGCAGCTTGTCCAGGTGGACAGGGAGTATGACTGAAGCTTTCTTT. Translation: CASSLSRWTGSMTEAFF. The chain combines TRBV5-6 with TRBJ1-1; 8 bases are shared with TRBD1. The CDR3 is 17 amino acids. Trimming at V came to 1 base and at J to 5 bases, leaving 13 bases not matched to a gene. The germline V gene encodes CDR1 SGHDT and CDR2 YYEEEE.

The chain carries TRBV25-1 and TRBJ1-1; D gene ambiguous. V was trimmed by 0 bases and J by 6 bases, leaving 5 bases between them. Germline V gene lookup returns CDR1 MGHDK and CDR2 SYGVNS. CDR3 length: 12 amino acids. The CDR3 DNA sequence: TGTGCCAGCAGTGAATATTCGTCTGAAGCTTTCTTT. It specifies CASSEYSSEAFF. Complete variable domain (other parts from reference TRBV25-1 and TRBJ1-1): EADIYQTPRYLVIGTGKKITLECSQTMGHDKMYWYQQDPGMELHLIHYSYGVNSTEKGDLSSESTVSRIRTEHFPLTLESARPSHTSQYLCASSEYSSEAFFGQGTRLTVV.

This clonotype was seen ten or more times. The genes are TRBV28 and TRBJ1-5; D is undetermined. CDR3 length: 13 residues. The V gene's germline CDR1 is MDHEN and CDR2 SYDVKM. Trimming pared 10 bases from V and 0 bases from J, leaving 10 bases between. Written as DNA, the CDR3 is TGTGCCACCTCGGACCTTAGCAATCAGCCCCAGCATTTT. Translated: CATSDLSNQPQHF.

This clonotype was seen only a few times. This chain connects TRBV6-5 to TRBJ2-7, with TRBD2 matching over 7 bases. V shed 0 bases and J 5 bases; nucleotides not matched to a gene: 7. The CDR3 consists of 15 residues. The germline gives CDR1 MNHEY, CDR2 SVGAGI. The CDR3 loop is CASSYSLAGLDEQYF. The CDR3 DNA is TGTGCCAGCAGTTACTCATTAGCGGGCTTGGACGAGCAGTACTTC.

This clonotype was seen at least ten times. The V and J genes are TRBV4-3 and TRBJ2-3; tentative D call: TRBD1 (5 bases). Germline assignment: CDR1 LGHNA and CDR2 YSLEER. This CDR3 has 17 amino acids. Trimming shortened V by 0 bases and J by 2 bases, and 15 bases separated the two germline ends. The CDR3 here is CASSQDWAGPPTDTQYF. In DNA form, the CDR3 reads TGCGCCAGCAGCCAAGATTGGGCAGGGCCCCCCACAGATACGCAGTATTTT.

This clonotype was counted many times. The CDR3 DNA reads as TGTGCCAGCAGCTTATTGTCAGGGGCTGGCACTGAAGCTTTCTTT. Its protein product is CASSLLSGAGTEAFF. The rearrangement links TRBV7-2 to TRBJ1-1, with a possible D match to TRBD1 (6 bases). This CDR3 is 15 amino acids long. The ends were cut back, 2 bases at V and 4 bases at J, with 14 bases in the middle. Germline CDR1 and CDR2: SGHTA and FQGNSA.

The chain joins TRBV28 to TRBJ2-5; 7 positions match TRBD2. Germline CDR1 is MDHEN and CDR2 is SYDVKM. The V and J ends lost 6 bases and 5 bases, in that order; junction bases with no gene match: 15. The CDR3 runs to 16 residues. CDR3 sequence (DNA): TGTGCCAGCAGAACACCCCGGGACTACCGCAGGGAGACCCAGTACTTC. Encoded protein: CASRTPRDYRRETQYF.

V and J are TRBV2 and TRBJ2-3; D is ambiguous. Trimming took off 7 bases at V and 7 bases at J, with 9 bases between the two ends. Germline V gene lookup returns CDR1 SNHLY and CDR2 FYNNEI. CDR3 length: 11 residues. This CDR3 reads CASITAYTQYF. The CDR3, as DNA: TGTGCCAGCATCACGGCCTATACGCAGTATTTT.

This clonotype was counted ten times or more. The chain couples TRBV25-1 to TRBJ1-1, with D maybe TRBD1 (5 bases). The length of the CDR3 is 16 residues. Germline V gene sequence: CDR1 MGHDK, CDR2 SYGVNS. Deletions cut 6 bases from V and 4 bases from J, with 21 bases between. The CDR3 bases are TGTGCCAGCAGACCCAATGAAGGGCTTAGGGGCACTGAAGCTTTCTTT. It specifies CASRPNEGLRGTEAFF.

There are many counts of this clonotype. The genes are TRBV28 and TRBJ2-7; TRBD1 matches 9 bases. Germline lookup yields CDR1 MDHEN and CDR2 SYDVKM. The CDR3 totals 12 residues. The trim removed 10 bases at V and 3 bases at J, leaving 4 bases unmatched. The DNA of the CDR3 is TGTGCCACCGACAGGGGGTACTACGAGCAGTACTTC. Amino acid sequence: CATDRGYYEQYF.

The table lists this clonotype with many counts. The chain is built from TRBV28 and TRBJ2-1; a weak D match, TRBD1 (5 bases). The CDR3 length is 14 residues. CDR1 is MDHEN and CDR2 is SYDVKM in the germline V gene. Trimming took 3 bases from V and 3 from J, leaving 9 bases between them. This CDR3 reads CASSFRASYNEQFF. The CDR3 DNA reads TGTGCCAGCAGTTTCAGGGCTAGCTACAATGAGCAGTTCTTC. Full variable domain (rest looked up from reference TRBV28 and TRBJ2-1): DVKVTQSSRYLVKRTGEKVFLECVQDMDHENMFWYRQDPGLGLRLIYFSYDVKMKEKGDIPEGYSVSREKKERFSLILESASTNQTSMYLCASSFRASYNEQFFGPGTRLTVL.

In this sample, this clonotype turned up many times. This chain links TRBV2 with TRBJ2-7, with D possibly TRBD1 on 6 matching bases. CDR3 length equals 12 residues. Between the trimmed V and J ends, which lost 4 bases and 6 bases, there was a span of 10 bases. CDR1 and CDR2 (germline): SNHLY, FYNNEI. CDR3 in DNA: TGTGCCAGCAGTGCTACAGGGTTCGAGCAGTACTTC. It specifies CASSATGFEQYF. The complete variable domain, with remaining parts taken from reference TRBV2 and TRBJ2-7, reads EPEVTQTPSHQVTQMGQEVILRCVPISNHLYFYWYRQILGQKVEFLVSFYNNEISEKSEIFDDQFSVERPDGSNFTLKIRSTKLEDSAMYFCASSATGFEQYFGPGTRLTVT.

In regard to this clonotype: This CDR3 fails to terminate in the conserved phenylalanine or tryptophan, so it likely reflects a read error. The chain has TRBV7-2 and TRBJ1-2; D is perhaps TRBD1 (5 bases). In germline, CDR1 is SGHTA, CDR2 FQGNSA. The CDR3 length is 13 residues. The CDR3 coding sequence is TGTGCTAGCAGCTTAAAGGGGTCCTATGGCTACACCTTA. Protein: CASSLKGSYGYTL.

This clonotype was seen ten or more times. This rearrangement joins TRBV7-6 to TRBJ2-3, with D possibly TRBD2 on 5 matching bases. The germline V gene encodes CDR1 SGHVS and CDR2 FNYEAQ. The V end lost 1 base, the J end lost 9 bases, and 26 bases lay between the germline ends. The CDR3 is 18 amino acids. The CDR3 DNA reads TGTGCCAGCAGCTTAGGGGCCTCTAGCACTCCCCGGATAGGGACGCAGTATTTT. Protein sequence: CASSLGASSTPRIGTQYF.

Points on this clonotype: A much larger clone sits a single nucleotide away, making a read error possible. V usage is TRBV6-2 or TRBV6-3 and J usage is TRBJ2-6; D unclear. The V and J ends lost 5 bases and 3 bases respectively, with 8 bases between them. CDR1 and CDR2 (germline): MNHEY, SVGEGT. This CDR3 region has 14 residues. CDR3 protein: CASSLSVGANVLTF. For the CDR3, the DNA is TGTGCCAGCAGTCTCTCCGTTGGGGCCAACGTCCTGACTTTC.

This clonotype was seen repeatedly, ten times or more. The rearrangement uses TRBV4-3 and TRBJ1-1; the D gene is possibly TRBD1 (5 bases). Germline loops: CDR1 LGHNA, CDR2 YSLEER. The V end was cut by 0 bases, the J end by 1 base, with 9 bases between. This CDR3 comprises 15 residues. CDR3 coding DNA: TGCGCCAGCAGCCAAGATCAGGGAACGAACACTGAAGCTTTCTTT. Its translation: CASSQDQGTNTEAFF.

This clonotype has ten or more counts. The V and J genes are TRBV6-5 and TRBJ2-7; 9 bases fit TRBD1. This CDR3 has 15 residues. From germline, CDR1 is MNHEY and CDR2 SVGAGI. Trimming cost V 2 bases and J 2 bases; bases outside gene matches: 4. The CDR3 loop reads CASSYRDRVAYEQYF. CDR3 bases: TGTGCCAGCAGTTACAGGGACAGGGTGGCCTACGAGCAGTACTTC.

This clonotype was recorded at least ten times. This chain uses TRBV15 with TRBJ2-4; D could derive from TRBD1 or TRBD2 (6 bases each). The CDR3 contains 14 residues. CDR1 and CDR2 from the germline V gene are LNHNV and YYDKDF (reference sequence). Trimming took off 5 bases at V and 9 bases at J, with 17 bases between the two ends. The CDR3 reads CATSGRQGLFIQYF. The CDR3 DNA sequence: TGTGCCACCAGCGGGAGGCAGGGGCTCTTCATTCAGTACTTC.